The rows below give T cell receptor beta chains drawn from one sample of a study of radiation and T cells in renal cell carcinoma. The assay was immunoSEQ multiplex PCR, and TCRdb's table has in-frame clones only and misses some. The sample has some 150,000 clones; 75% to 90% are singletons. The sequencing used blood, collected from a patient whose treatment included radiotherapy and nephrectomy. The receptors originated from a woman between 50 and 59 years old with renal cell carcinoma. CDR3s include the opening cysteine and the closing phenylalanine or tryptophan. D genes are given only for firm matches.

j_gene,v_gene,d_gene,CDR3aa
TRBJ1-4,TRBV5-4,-,CASSLGGRSEKLFF
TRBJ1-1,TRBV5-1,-,CASEPGLSEGTEAFF
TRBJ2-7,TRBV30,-,CAWNLQRGSSYEQYF
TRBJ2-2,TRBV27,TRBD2,CASSSRGVNTGELFF
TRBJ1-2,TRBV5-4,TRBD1,CASRGTGNPNYGYTF
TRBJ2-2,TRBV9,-,CASSVGTGNTGELFF
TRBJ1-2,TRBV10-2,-,CASSEMTAYGYTF
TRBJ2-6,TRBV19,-,CASSIFRVGSGANVLTF
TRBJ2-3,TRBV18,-,CASSLSSTDTQYF
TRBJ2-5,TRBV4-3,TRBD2,CASSPDGGGETQYF
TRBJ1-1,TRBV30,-,CAGETVEAFF
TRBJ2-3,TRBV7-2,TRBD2,CASRLTSASTDTQYF
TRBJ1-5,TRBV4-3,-,CASSQDLGGQPQHF
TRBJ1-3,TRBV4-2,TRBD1,CASSQSGTGLSGNTIYF
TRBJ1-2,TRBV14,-,CASSHGREGYGYTF
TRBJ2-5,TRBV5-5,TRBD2,CASSKGLARETQYF
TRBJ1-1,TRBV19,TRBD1,CASNTQGNEAFF
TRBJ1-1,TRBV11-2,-,CASSLLGGAGWGEAFF
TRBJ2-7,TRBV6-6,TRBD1,CASSYPGGFYEQYF
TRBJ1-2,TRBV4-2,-,CASSQGDGGYGYTF
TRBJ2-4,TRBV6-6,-,CASSWRDTQEGDIQYF
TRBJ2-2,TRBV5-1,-,CASSLLNTGELFF
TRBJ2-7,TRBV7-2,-,CASSWVQADEQYF
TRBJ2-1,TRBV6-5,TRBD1,CASRPRGSPYNEQFF
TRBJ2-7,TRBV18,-,CASSLGVSSSYEQYF
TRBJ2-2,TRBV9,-,CASSVDQGGTGELFF
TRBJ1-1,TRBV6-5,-,CASSYSSRGNTEAFF
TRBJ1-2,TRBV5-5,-,CASSSTGDTSYGYTF
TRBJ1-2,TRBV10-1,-,CASSENPLGGYTF
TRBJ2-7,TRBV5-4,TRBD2,CASSFNAGGEQYF
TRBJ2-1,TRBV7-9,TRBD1,CASRRQGPISYNEQFF
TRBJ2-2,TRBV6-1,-,CASRINRGNTGELFF
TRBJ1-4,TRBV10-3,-,CAISPKRDEKLFF
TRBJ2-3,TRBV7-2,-,CASSSEGPADTQYF
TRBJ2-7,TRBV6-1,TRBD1,CASVGTGPSYEQYF
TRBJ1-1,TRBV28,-,CASSPDRPEAFF
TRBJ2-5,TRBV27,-,CASSPLHRDNQETQYF
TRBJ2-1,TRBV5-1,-,CASSLAKGTNEQFF
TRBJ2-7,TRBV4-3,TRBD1,CASSQVGPGQGWRHEQYF
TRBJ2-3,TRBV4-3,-,CASSQEGATQYF
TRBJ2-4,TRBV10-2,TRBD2,CASSERLALAKNIQYF
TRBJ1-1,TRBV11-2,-,CASSSSDRNTEAFF
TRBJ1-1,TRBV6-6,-,CASSYSRDTEAFF
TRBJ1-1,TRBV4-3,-,CASSQASGSYGEAFF
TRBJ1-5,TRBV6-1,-,CASKQIGQPQHF
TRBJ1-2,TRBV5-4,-,CASSRLSKYGYTF
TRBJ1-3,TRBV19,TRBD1,CASSMTGYRGNTIYF
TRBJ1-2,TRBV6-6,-,CASSYLGGDGYTF
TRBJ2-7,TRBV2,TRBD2,CASSTSGVYEQYF
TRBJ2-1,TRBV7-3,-,CASSLGDNEQFF
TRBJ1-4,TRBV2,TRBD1,CASTPKLDRGEKLFF
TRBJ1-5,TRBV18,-,CASSPQGESNQPQHF
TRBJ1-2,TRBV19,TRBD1,CASSTPGQGAFVYGYTF